This TCR beta chain was recorded in a study of shared clonotypes between healthy human individuals. The CDR3 totals 13 residues. V was trimmed by 6 bases and J by 7 bases, leaving 15 bases between them. Germline-derived CDR1 and CDR2 are LNHDA and SQIVND (reference sequence). Libraries were prepared by immunoSEQ multiplex PCR; TCRdb keeps only in-frame clonotypes and omits some of them. Here the sample spans under 850,000 clones, 72% being singletons. Recent vaccinations or acute infections were absent in the healthy HIV-negative adult donors. This clonotype originated in a woman in her twenties or thirties in good health. Material for sequencing was memory CD4+ T cells sorted from blood. Specified subset: CD45RA-negative fraction. The J gene is TRBJ1-2, the V gene TRBV19, with D possibly being TRBD1 (5 bases). The DNA for the CDR3 is TGTGCCAGTAGGCGGACAAGCCACGGTGGCTACACCTTC. Its translation: CASRRTSHGGYTF.